Listed below are T cell receptor beta chains from one sample, sequenced in a study of cytomegalovirus exposure and HLA in healthy donors. Clones were sequenced by immunoSEQ multiplex PCR, and TCRdb holds only the in-frame ones, with some missing. The sample yields about 110,000 clones, roughly 90% seen once. The specimen was PBMCs. The receptors were gathered from a woman aged 25 to 39 in good health and CMV-seropositive. Each CDR3 is given with its conserved first and last residue. A D gene is named only where the DNA matches it firmly. Where a row states a size, it is once, few, many or the class of an expanded clone; other rows omit it.

>-|TRBV5-1|-|TRBJ2-7
CASSPRTNSGEQYF
TGCGCCAGCAGCCCGAGGACTAATTCCGGCGAGCAGTACTTC
>-|TRBV2|-|TRBJ2-2
CASSKGGKAGELFF
TGTGCCAGCAGCAAGGGGGGGAAGGCCGGGGAGCTGTTTTTT
>-|TRBV9|TRBD1|TRBJ1-2
CASSVGDRGGLNYGYTF
TGTGCCAGCAGCGTAGGGGACAGGGGAGGACTTAACTATGGCTACACCTTC
>-|TRBV5-1|TRBD1|TRBJ2-7
CASSLLPGQDSYEQYF
TGCGCCAGCAGCTTATTACCGGGACAGGATTCCTACGAGCAGTACTTC
>-|TRBV27|TRBD2|TRBJ2-7
CASRTSGRTDEQYF
TGTGCCAGCAGGACTAGCGGGCGAACTGACGAGCAGTACTTC
>-|TRBV7-9|TRBD1|TRBJ2-7
CASSPRQGLEQYF
TGTGCCAGCAGCCCAAGACAGGGCCTCGAGCAGTACTTC
>-|TRBV7-9|TRBD2|TRBJ2-1
CASSPLAGENNEQFF
TGTGCCAGCAGCCCGCTAGCGGGAGAAAACAATGAGCAGTTCTTC
>-|TRBV7-2|-|TRBJ1-3
CASSLGGGNTIYF
TGTGCCAGCAGCTTAGGAGGGGGAAACACCATATATTTT
>-|TRBV11-3|TRBD2|TRBJ2-7
CASSLGLAGVYEQYF
TGTGCCAGCAGCTTAGGACTAGCGGGAGTCTACGAGCAGTACTTC
>-|TRBV4-3|-|TRBJ2-7
CASSQLNEQYF
TGCGCCAGCAGCCAGTTAAACGAGCAGTACTTC
>-|TRBV4-3|-|TRBJ2-2
CASSQVGLLNTGELFF
TGCGCCAGCAGCCAAGTTGGGCTCCTGAACACCGGGGAGCTGTTTTTT
>-|TRBV5-6|-|TRBJ1-4
CASSLVGDNEKLFF
TGTGCCAGCAGCTTGGTGGGAGACAATGAAAAACTGTTTTTT
>-|TRBV4-2|TRBD1|TRBJ1-1
CASSQVGQLNTEAFF
TGTGCCAGCAGCCAAGTGGGACAGTTGAACACTGAAGCTTTCTTT
>-|TRBV6-5|-|TRBJ2-3
CASSLGRSPTDTQYF
TGTGCCAGCAGTCTGGGGCGGTCCCCCACAGATACGCAGTATTTT
>-|TRBV6-6|-|TRBJ1-1
CASSYAPDRIAFF
TGTGCCAGCAGTTACGCGCCGGACAGAATAGCTTTCTTT
>once|TRBV6-5|-|TRBJ2-5
CASSYSRAGETQYF
TGTGCCAGCAGTTACTCGCGGGCGGGAGAGACCCAGTACTTC
>-|TRBV7-2|-|TRBJ2-7
CASSLGRRFHEQYF
TGTGCCAGCAGCTTAGGCCGCAGGTTCCACGAGCAGTACTTC
>-|TRBV14|-|TRBJ2-6
CASRRASGANVLTF
TGTGCCAGCAGGCGCGCTTCTGGGGCCAACGTCCTGACTTTC
>-|TRBV27|-|TRBJ2-7
CASSLLAPTGPFSYEQYF
TGTGCCAGCAGTTTACTTGCCCCCACAGGGCCCTTTTCCTACGAGCAGTACTTC
>-|TRBV7-6|TRBD1|TRBJ2-1
CASSPDRVVNEQFF
TGTGCCAGCAGCCCCGACAGGGTCGTCAATGAGCAGTTCTTC
>-|TRBV6-5|TRBD1|TRBJ2-4
CASSRQGLNIQYF
TGTGCCAGCAGCCGACAGGGTCTAAACATTCAGTACTTC
>-|TRBV30|-|TRBJ2-3
CAWSEGLVTDTQYF
TGTGCCTGGAGTGAAGGTCTAGTCACAGATACGCAGTATTTT
>-|TRBV10-3|-|TRBJ1-4
CAISAFPGANEKLFF
TGTGCCATCAGCGCCTTCCCGGGAGCTAATGAAAAACTGTTTTTT
>-|TRBV15|-|TRBJ2-1
CATSRAGNEQFF
TGTGCCACCAGCAGAGCGGGGAATGAGCAGTTCTTC
>-|TRBV9|-|TRBJ2-7
CASSPGHSYEQYF
TGTGCCAGCAGCCCGGGACACTCCTACGAGCAGTACTTC
>-|TRBV5-1|TRBD2|TRBJ2-1
CASSLGGLAGRSYEQFF
TGCGCCAGCAGCTTGGGGGGTCTAGCGGGGAGAAGCTATGAGCAGTTCTTC
>once|TRBV7-9|-|TRBJ2-1
CASSPGGEQFF
TGTGCCAGCAGCCCCGGAGGTGAGCAGTTCTTC
>-|TRBV12-5|-|TRBJ2-7
CASALEGAGEQYF
TGTGCTAGTGCCTTGGAGGGGGCGGGCGAGCAGTACTTC
>few|TRBV4-1|-|TRBJ1-6
CASSQDRAYNSPLHF
TGCGCCAGCAGCCAAGACAGGGCCTATAATTCACCCCTCCACTTT
>-|TRBV6-1|TRBD1|TRBJ1-1
CASSQTGEAEAFF
TGTGCCAGCAGCCAGACAGGGGAGGCTGAAGCTTTCTTT
>-|TRBV11-3|TRBD2|TRBJ2-2
CASSSTSTGELFF
TGTGCCAGCAGCTCGACTAGCACGGGGGAGCTGTTTTTT
>-|TRBV5-5|-|TRBJ1-6
CASSQGVQLGSPLHF
TGTGCCAGCAGCCAAGGGGTGCAGCTAGGGTCACCCCTCCACTTT
>few|TRBV2|-|TRBJ2-7
CASRVGVRYEQYF
TGTGCCAGCAGAGTCGGGGTTCGGTACGAGCAGTACTTC
>-|TRBV15|-|TRBJ1-1
CATSRDLAENTEAFF
TGTGCCACCAGCAGAGATTTGGCTGAGAACACTGAAGCTTTCTTT
>-|TRBV5-1|TRBD1|TRBJ1-1
CASSTGGIAEAFF
TGCGCCAGCAGTACAGGGGGCATCGCTGAAGCTTTCTTT
>-|TRBV7-6|-|TRBJ2-3
CASSFGGTDTQYF
TGTGCCAGCAGCTTTGGAGGGACAGATACGCAGTATTTT